This T cell receptor beta chain stems from a study of T cell repertoires in cytomegalovirus infection. Study as a whole: A matching HLA type, together with CMV infection, was signaled by public TCR beta signatures. Broader study findings: There were HLA-C-restricted CMV-specific TCR beta clonotypes dominating the ex vivo response. Adding up the frequency of public TCR beta families identified people who carried CMV plus the relevant HLA.

TCRdb re-called the reads through MiXCR, storing one row per CDR3 protein. Of 150,000 to 200,000 distinct CDR3 sequences listed, under 25% are singletons. The sample holds a few counts of this clonotype. The antigen is unknown. The CDR3 is made up of 12 amino acids. Per germline, CDR1 SGHTA and CDR2 FQGTGA. Trimming took 5 bases from V and 9 from J, leaving 13 bases between them. Sequencing input: PBMCs. The source is a human donor in good health (CMV status not recorded). Some clones in this sample may be carry-over from other donors' samples. The chain links TRBV7-3 to TRBJ1-1, with a weak D call TRBD1 (5 bases). CDR3 nucleotide sequence: TGTGCCAGCAGCAAAGACAGTCGAAAAGCTTTCTTT. As protein: CASSKDSRKAFF.